The source of this T cell receptor (beta chain) is a study of identical twins. Overall study results and limits: Weaker excess sharing between twins was seen in beta out-of-frame sequences.

Template switching introduced a universal primer site, and the cDNA bore unique molecular identifiers. TCRdb processed the 5' RACE reads anew with MiXCR; each CDR3 protein has one entry. The sample yields 450,000 or so distinct CDR3 sequences, roughly 13% seen once. The germline V gene encodes CDR1 DFQATT and CDR2 SNEGSKA (reference sequence). This CDR3 spans 15 amino acids. Unmatched junction bases numbered 12, after V lost 6 bases and J lost 4 bases. This clonotype came up a few times. Its target is not known. The same data also contributed to another study, on yellow fever vaccine responses in identical twins.

This receptor was obtained from a woman aged 18-29 years in good health. This chain links TRBV20-1 with TRBJ2-1; 7 nucleotides agree with TRBD2. The sequencing input was CD4+ T cells sorted from blood. In DNA, the CDR3 is TGCAGTGCAACCGCGGGGGAGTCCCTTTACAATGAGCAGTTCTTC. Translation gives CSATAGESLYNEQFF.